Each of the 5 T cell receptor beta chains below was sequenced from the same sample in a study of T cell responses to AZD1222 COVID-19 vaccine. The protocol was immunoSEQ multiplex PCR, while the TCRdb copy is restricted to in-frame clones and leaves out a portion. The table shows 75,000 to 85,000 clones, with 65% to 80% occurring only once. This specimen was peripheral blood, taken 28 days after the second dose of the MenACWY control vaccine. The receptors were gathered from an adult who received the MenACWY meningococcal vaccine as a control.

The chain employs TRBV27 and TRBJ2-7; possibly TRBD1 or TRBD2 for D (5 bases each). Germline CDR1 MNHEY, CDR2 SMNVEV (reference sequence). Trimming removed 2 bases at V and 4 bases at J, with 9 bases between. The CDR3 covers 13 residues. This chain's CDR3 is CASSLGTQYEQYF. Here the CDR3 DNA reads TGTGCCAGCAGTTTAGGGACCCAATACGAGCAGTACTTC.

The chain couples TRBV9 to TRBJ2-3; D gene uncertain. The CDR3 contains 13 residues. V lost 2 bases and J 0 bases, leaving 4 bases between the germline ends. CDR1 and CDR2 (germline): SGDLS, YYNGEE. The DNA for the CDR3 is TGTGCCAGCAGCGTTGCAAGCACAGATACGCAGTATTTT. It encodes CASSVASTDTQYF.

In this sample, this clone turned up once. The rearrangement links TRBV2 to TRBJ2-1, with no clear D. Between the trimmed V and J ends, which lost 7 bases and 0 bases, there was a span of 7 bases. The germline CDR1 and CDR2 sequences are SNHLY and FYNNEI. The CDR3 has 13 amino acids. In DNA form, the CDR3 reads TGTGCCAGCAACATGGGCTCCTACAATGAGCAGTTCTTC. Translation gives CASNMGSYNEQFF.

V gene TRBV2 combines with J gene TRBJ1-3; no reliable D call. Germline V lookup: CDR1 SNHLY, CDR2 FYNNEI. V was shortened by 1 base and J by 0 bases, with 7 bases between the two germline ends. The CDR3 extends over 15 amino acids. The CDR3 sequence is CASSEGPHSGNTIYF. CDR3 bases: TGTGCCAGCAGTGAAGGGCCCCACTCTGGAAACACCATATATTTT.

For the CDR3, the DNA is TGTGCCACCAGTGACTCCCGACTAGATAGGCACAATGAGCAGTTCTTC. This sequence encodes CATSDSRLDRHNEQFF. The V gene is TRBV24-1, the J gene TRBJ2-1; a weak D match, TRBD2 (6 bases). The germline gives CDR1 KGHDR, CDR2 SFDVKD. CDR3 length: 16 residues. Trimming cost V 4 bases and J 5 bases, with 17 bases left between them.